The source of this TCR beta chain is a study of CD8+CD57+ T cells in acquired aplastic anemia listed by TCRdb under 2018. Describing the broader study: On average, sorted CD4+ and CD8+ cells yielded around 3.4 ug of extracted DNA, with a range of 0.2 to 27.4 ug. Mean read counts for healthy donor samples were 9 million to 10.8 million for CD4+ cells and roughly 12 million for CD8+ cells. General study outcomes and caveats: Some 27 CD8+ CDR3 sequences were found in both patients and controls but appeared to be highly expressed in patients and within the immunodominant clones of the patients. Between patients and healthy controls, no significant difference in CD8+ Simpson's diversity was found (P=0.060).

In this study, sorted CD4+ and CD8+ T cells from the blood of healthy subjects and of severe aplastic anemia patients had their TCR repertoires deep-sequenced. Ficoll-Paque density gradient centrifugation was used to isolate peripheral blood mononuclear cells. Before DNA extraction, CD4+ and CD8+ T cells were sorted with FACS or magnetic beads. Genomic DNA was used as template for profiling of TCR beta VDJ combinations and CDR3 sequences. An Illumina HiSeq 2000 was used for TCR repertoire sequencing. Turning to the authors' computational methods: TRBV/TRBJ rearrangement plots, CDR3 size and DJ length profiles, and Simpson's diversity index were used to evaluate the repertoires. The most abundant DNA sequence in the deep sequencing data was taken as the immunodominant clone. CDR3 amino acid sequences were checked for sharing between subjects and were compared against published repertoires and the VDJdb database. Starting from the raw public reads, TCRdb applied fastp trimming at Q25, assembled clones with MiXCR and retained in-frame beta chains. CDR3 protein duplicates are merged, each entry listing the most common genes and DNA. TCRdb's processing, not the authors', yielded these V and J calls. For this sample the table gives around 400,000 distinct CDR3 sequences, of which roughly 64% were detected only once. The ten biggest clones cover 4% of the sample.

The germline V gene yields ENHRY for CDR1 and SYGVKD for CDR2. V drops 8 bases and J drops 6 bases, leaving 11 bases in between. The CDR3, from cysteine to phenylalanine, totals 13 residues. Only the CDR3 region is kept as DNA, spanning 39 bases read in frame from base 1. A remark on this clonotype: The specificity of this receptor is unknown. No much larger clonotype is one base removed from it; base qualities were not supplied.

The receptor was derived from a human donor in good health, serving as a control. In this chain, TRBV10-3 is recombined with TRBJ1-6; TRBD1 is perhaps the D gene, given 5 matching bases. The specimen sequenced was sorted CD4+, CD8+, or CD8+CD57+ T cells (not recorded which) from PBMCs. The CDR3 in this case is CAIHQGPNSPLHF. The DNA is TGTGCCATCCACCAGGGACCTAATTCACCCCTCCACTTT.